Here is one T cell receptor (beta chain) with its context. The antigen remains unidentified. Unique molecular identifier tags were affixed to discrete cDNA molecules. One entry per CDR3 protein results from TCRdb running MiXCR on the 5' RACE reads. This sample has tens of thousands of distinct CDR3 sequences, with roughly 13% found just once. This entry is derived from a study of early T cells in non-severe SARS-CoV-2 infection. The overall study: Investigators sequenced bulk RNA drawn from unsorted whole blood, and chains remained unpaired. Study-level findings and limits: The VDJdb matching leaned toward anti-spike CD8 responses and overlooked private and CD4 specificities.

Unmatched junction bases numbered 8, after V lost 2 bases and J lost 0 bases. This CDR3 comprises 17 residues. Germline V gene sequence: CDR1 SGHRS, CDR2 YFSETQ. The rearrangement joins TRBV5-1 to TRBJ2-3; the match to TRBD2 covers 8 bases. This TCR was recovered from an adult who was a healthcare worker with PCR-confirmed SARS-CoV-2 infection or an uninfected control (not recorded which). Input material: whole blood. The DNA for the CDR3 is TGCGCCAGCAGCTTCCGGAGCGGGAGTATGAGCACAGATACGCAGTATTTT. As protein: CASSFRSGSMSTDTQYF.